This TCR beta chain was sequenced for a study of CD8+CD57+ T cells in acquired aplastic anemia. The wider study: Sorted CD4+ and CD8+ cells yielded DNA averaging approximately 3 ug. The study, taken as a whole, reports: Controls and patients did not differ significantly in CD8+ Simpson's diversity. Researchers report that fewer than 35 CD8+ CDR3 sequences appeared in both patients and controls.

With respect to this clonotype: What it binds is unknown.

The CDR3 runs 13 residues. Trimming shortened V by 4 bases and J by 0 bases, and 6 bases separated the two germline ends. Germline V gene sequence: CDR1 MRHNA, CDR2 SNTAGT. Genomic DNA templated the TCR beta VDJ and CDR3 profiling. TCRdb recomputed calls from the reads with MiXCR, one row per CDR3 protein. The table lists under 200,000 distinct CDR3 sequences, less than 65% of them singletons, with just over 45% in the top ten. V and J are TRBV6-4 and TRBJ1-1; D remains ambiguous. This receptor was taken from a human donor with severe aplastic anemia or a healthy control (not recorded which). The sequencing input was sorted CD4+, CD8+, or CD8+CD57+ T cells (not recorded which) from PBMCs. The CDR3 bases are TGTGCCAGCAGTGCCATGCTGAACACTGAAGCTTTCTTT. Translation gives CASSAMLNTEAFF.